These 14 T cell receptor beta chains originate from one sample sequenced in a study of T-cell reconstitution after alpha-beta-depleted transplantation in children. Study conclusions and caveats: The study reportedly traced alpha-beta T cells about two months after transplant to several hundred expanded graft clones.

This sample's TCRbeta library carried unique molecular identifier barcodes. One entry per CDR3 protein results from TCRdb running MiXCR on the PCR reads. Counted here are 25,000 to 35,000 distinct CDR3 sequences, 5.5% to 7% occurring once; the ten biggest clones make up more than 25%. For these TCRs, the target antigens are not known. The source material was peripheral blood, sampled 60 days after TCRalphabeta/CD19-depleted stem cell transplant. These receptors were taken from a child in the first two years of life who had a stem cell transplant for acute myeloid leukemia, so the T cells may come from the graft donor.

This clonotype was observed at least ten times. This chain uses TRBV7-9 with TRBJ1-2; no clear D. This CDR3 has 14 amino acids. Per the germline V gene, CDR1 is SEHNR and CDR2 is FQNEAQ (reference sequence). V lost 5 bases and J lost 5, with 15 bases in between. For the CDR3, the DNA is TGTGCCAGCAGCCTATCGGCCCTAACATATGGCTACACCTTC. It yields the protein CASSLSALTYGYTF.

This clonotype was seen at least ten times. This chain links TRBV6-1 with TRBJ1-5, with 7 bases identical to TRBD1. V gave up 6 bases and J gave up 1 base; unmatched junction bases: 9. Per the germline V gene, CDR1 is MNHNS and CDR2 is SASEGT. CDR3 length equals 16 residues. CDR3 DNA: TGTGCCAGCAGCCAAGCATCAGGGGGGAGCAATCAGCCCCAGCATTTT. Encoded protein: CASSQASGGSNQPQHF.

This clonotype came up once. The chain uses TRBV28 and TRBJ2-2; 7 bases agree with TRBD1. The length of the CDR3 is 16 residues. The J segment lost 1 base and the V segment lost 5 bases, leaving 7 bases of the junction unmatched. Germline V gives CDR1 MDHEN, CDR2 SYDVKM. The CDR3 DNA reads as TGTGCCAGCAGTCTGACAGGGCTTGTGAACACCGGGGAGCTGTTTTTT. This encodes CASSLTGLVNTGELFF.

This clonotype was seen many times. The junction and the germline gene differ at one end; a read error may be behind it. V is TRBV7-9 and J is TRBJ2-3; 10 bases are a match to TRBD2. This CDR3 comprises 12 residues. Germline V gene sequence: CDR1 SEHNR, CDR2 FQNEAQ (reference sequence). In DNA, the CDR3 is TGTGCCAGCAGTTTAGGGACTAGCGCCTCGAATTTT. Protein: CASSLGTSASNF.

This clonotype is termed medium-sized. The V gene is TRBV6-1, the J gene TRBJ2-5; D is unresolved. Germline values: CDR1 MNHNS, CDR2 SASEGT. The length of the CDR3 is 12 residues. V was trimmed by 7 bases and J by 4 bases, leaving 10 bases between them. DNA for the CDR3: TGTGCCAGCAAGGCTAGTGGAGAGACCCAGTACTTC. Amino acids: CASKASGETQYF.

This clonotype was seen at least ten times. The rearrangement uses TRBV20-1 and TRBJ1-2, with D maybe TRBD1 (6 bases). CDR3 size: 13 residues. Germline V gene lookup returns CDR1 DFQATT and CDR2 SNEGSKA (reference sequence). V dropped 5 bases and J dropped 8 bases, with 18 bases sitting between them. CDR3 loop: CSALRQELRGYTF. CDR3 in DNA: TGCAGTGCTCTTCGACAGGAGTTGAGGGGCTACACCTTC.

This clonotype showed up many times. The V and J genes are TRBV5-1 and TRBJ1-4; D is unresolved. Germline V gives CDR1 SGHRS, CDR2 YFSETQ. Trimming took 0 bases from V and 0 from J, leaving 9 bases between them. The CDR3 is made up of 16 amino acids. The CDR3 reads CASSLDVEPTNEKLFF. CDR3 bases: TGCGCCAGCAGCTTGGATGTGGAGCCAACTAATGAAAAACTGTTTTTT.

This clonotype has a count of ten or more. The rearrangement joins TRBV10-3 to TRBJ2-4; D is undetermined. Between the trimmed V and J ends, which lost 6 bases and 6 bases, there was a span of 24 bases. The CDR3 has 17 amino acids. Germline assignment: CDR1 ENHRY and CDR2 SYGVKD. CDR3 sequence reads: CAISDPQVQASRNIQYF. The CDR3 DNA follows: TGTGCCATCAGCGATCCCCAGGTTCAAGCATCCAGAAACATTCAGTACTTC.

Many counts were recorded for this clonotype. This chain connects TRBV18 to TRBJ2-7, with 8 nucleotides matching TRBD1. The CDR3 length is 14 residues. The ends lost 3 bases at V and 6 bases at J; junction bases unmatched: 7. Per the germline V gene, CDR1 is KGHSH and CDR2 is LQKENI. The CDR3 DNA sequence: TGTGCCAGCTCACCGGACAGGGTGGATGGCGAGCAGTACTTC. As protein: CASSPDRVDGEQYF.

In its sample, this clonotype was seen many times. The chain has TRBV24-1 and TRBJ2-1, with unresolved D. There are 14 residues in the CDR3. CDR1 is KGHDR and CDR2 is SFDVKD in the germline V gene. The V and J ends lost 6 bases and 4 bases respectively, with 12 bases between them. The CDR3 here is CATSSPSYYNEQFF. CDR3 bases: TGTGCCACCAGTTCTCCCAGCTATTACAATGAGCAGTTCTTC.

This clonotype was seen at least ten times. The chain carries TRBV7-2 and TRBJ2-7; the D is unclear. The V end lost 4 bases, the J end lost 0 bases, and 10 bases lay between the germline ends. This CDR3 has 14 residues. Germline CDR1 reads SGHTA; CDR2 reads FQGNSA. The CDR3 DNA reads TGTGCCAGCAGCTCAGACCCGCCCTCCTACGAGCAGTACTTC. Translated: CASSSDPPSYEQYF.

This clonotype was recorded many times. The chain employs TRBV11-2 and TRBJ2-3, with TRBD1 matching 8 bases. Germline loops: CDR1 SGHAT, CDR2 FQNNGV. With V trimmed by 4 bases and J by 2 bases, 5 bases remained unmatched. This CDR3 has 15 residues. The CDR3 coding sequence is TGTGCCAGCAGCTCGGGGACAGGAAACACAGATACGCAGTATTTT. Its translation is CASSSGTGNTDTQYF.

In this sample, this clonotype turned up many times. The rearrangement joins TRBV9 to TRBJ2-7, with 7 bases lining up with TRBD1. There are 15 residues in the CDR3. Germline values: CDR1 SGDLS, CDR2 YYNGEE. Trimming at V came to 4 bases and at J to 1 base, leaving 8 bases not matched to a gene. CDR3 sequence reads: CASSPTGDLSYEQYF. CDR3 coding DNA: TGTGCCAGCAGCCCAACAGGGGACCTTTCCTACGAGCAGTACTTC. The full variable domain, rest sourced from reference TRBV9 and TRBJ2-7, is DSGVTQTPKHLITATGQRVTLRCSPRSGDLSVYWYQQSLDQGLQFLIQYYNGEERAKGNILERFSAQQFPDLHSELNLSSLELGDSALYFCASSPTGDLSYEQYFGPGTRLTVT.

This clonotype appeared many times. The CDR3 nucleotides read TGTGCCAGCAGTTTTGGCGGATCCTACAATGAGCAGTTCTTC. This codes for CASSFGGSYNEQFF. This chain connects TRBV27 to TRBJ2-1, with D uncertain. The germline CDR1 and CDR2 sequences are MNHEY and SMNVEV (reference sequence). The CDR3 contains 14 residues. V dropped 3 bases and J dropped 1 base, with 7 bases sitting between them.